These T cell receptor beta chains were read from a single sample in a study of blood T cell repertoires in COVID-19. Profiling relied on immunoSEQ multiplex PCR, and the TCRdb table lists in-frame clones only, not all of them. The repertoire has tens of thousands of clones, approximately 86% of them found once; the top ten carry around 3.1%. The sequencing input was peripheral blood. The source of these receptors is a man in his fifties or sixties with acute or convalescent COVID-19. CDR3s include the opening cysteine and the closing phenylalanine or tryptophan. A D gene is named only where the DNA matches it firmly. Rows may omit the clone size; those that give it use once, few, many or a size class.

d_call	cdr3_length	clone_size	j_call	v_call	cdr3_nt	cdr3_aa
NA	14	NA	TRBJ1-5	TRBV5-4	TGTGCCAGCAGCTTTGGAGGGTACGATCAGCCCCAGCATTTT	CASSFGGYDQPQHF
NA	15	NA	TRBJ2-4	TRBV21-1	TGTGCCAGCAGCAAAGTCAAGAGAGCCAAAAACATTCAGTACTTC	CASSKVKRAKNIQYF
NA	15	NA	TRBJ1-2	TRBV4-3	TGCGCCAGCAGCCAAGATAGCGGCGGTAACTATGGCTACACCTTC	CASSQDSGGNYGYTF
NA	14	NA	TRBJ1-4	TRBV5-8	TGTGCCAGCAGCTTGTCCCAAATTAATGAAAAACTGTTTTTT	CASSLSQINEKLFF
TRBD2	15	once	TRBJ2-1	TRBV18	TGTGCCAGCTCAGGACTAGCGGGGGACTACAATGAGCAGTTCTTC	CASSGLAGDYNEQFF
NA	11	NA	TRBJ1-2	TRBV29-1	TGCAGCGTTGACCCGGGGTATGGCTACACCTTC	CSVDPGYGYTF
NA	13	once	TRBJ1-2	TRBV5-4	TGTGCCAGCAGCCCGGGGAGGGATTATGGCTACACCTTC	CASSPGRDYGYTF
NA	13	NA	TRBJ1-5	TRBV30	TGTGCCTGGAGTACCAGCGACAATCAGCCCCAGCATTTT	CAWSTSDNQPQHF
TRBD1	15	NA	TRBJ1-5	TRBV6-5	TGTGCCAGCAGTTCCTCGGGACAGTTCAATCAGCCCCAGCATTTT	CASSSSGQFNQPQHF
NA	14	NA	TRBJ2-3	TRBV18	TGTGCCAGCTCCCCCGATGGAGGCACAGATACGCAGTATTTT	CASSPDGGTDTQYF
TRBD1	14	NA	TRBJ2-7	TRBV7-2	TGTGCCAGCAGCGCATACAGGGGAGAATACGAGCAGTACTTC	CASSAYRGEYEQYF
NA	11	few	TRBJ2-5	TRBV20-1	TGCAGTGCTAGTAGCAAAGAGACCCAGTACTTC	CSASSKETQYF
NA	14	NA	TRBJ1-5	TRBV7-2	TGTGCCAGCAGCTTAGATGGGGGGTATCAGCCCCAGCATTTT	CASSLDGGYQPQHF
TRBD1	14	NA	TRBJ1-4	TRBV18	TGTGCCAGCTCAGGACCCACAGGGGACGAAAAACTGTTTTTT	CASSGPTGDEKLFF
NA	16	NA	TRBJ2-5	TRBV7-2	TGTGCCAGCAGCCATTGGATTGGCCACAGACAAGAGACCCAGTACTTC	CASSHWIGHRQETQYF
TRBD2	14	few	TRBJ2-3	TRBV7-9	TGTGCCAGCAGCTTCGGGGGGAGCACAGATACGCAGTATTTT	CASSFGGSTDTQYF
TRBD1	13	NA	TRBJ2-5	TRBV18	TGTGCCAGCTACAGGGGAGAGGGGGAGACCCAGTACTTC	CASYRGEGETQYF
NA	15	NA	TRBJ1-3	TRBV5-1	TGCGCCAGCAGCCAACGGGGAGTCTCTGGAAACACCATATATTTT	CASSQRGVSGNTIYF
TRBD2	17	NA	TRBJ2-3	TRBV19	TGTGCCAGTAGTATCCAAGCTAGCGGGAGTGGCTCAGATACGCAGTATTTT	CASSIQASGSGSDTQYF
NA	11	NA	TRBJ2-3	TRBV30	TGTGCCTGGGCGGGGAAAGATACGCAGTATTTT	CAWAGKDTQYF
NA	16	NA	TRBJ1-5	TRBV10-3	TGTGCCATCAGTGAGTCCCCCGGGAAGGGAAGTCAGCCCCAGCATTTT	CAISESPGKGSQPQHF
NA	17	NA	TRBJ2-3	TRBV29-1	TGCAGCGTTGAATCCCCCTCGGGCAGGGGTGGAACAGATACGCAGTATTTT	CSVESPSGRGGTDTQYF
TRBD2	16	once	TRBJ2-3	TRBV5-6	TGTGCCAGCAGCTTGGAACTAGCGGGAAGCACAGATACGCAGTATTTT	CASSLELAGSTDTQYF
NA	13	NA	TRBJ2-3	TRBV12-3/TRBV12-4	TGTGCCAGCAGTAGGGCAAGCGGTCAGCCCCAGTATTTT	CASSRASGQPQYF